The 23 T cell receptor beta chains listed next were all sequenced from one sample in a study of shared clonotypes between healthy human individuals. TCRdb's table, derived via immunoSEQ multiplex PCR, lists solely in-frame clones and lacks some. The sample contains 450,000 to 500,000 clones, 65% to 85% of which appear only once. The sequenced sample consisted of PBMCs. The receptors originated from a woman between 40 and 50 years old in good health. Some clones in this sample may be carry-over from other donors' samples.

On this clone: The junction and the germline gene differ at one end; a read error may be behind it. Other nucleotide sequences in the sample specify the same CDR3. This chain connects TRBV9 to TRBJ1-2; D not resolved. Germline V gene sequence: CDR1 SGDLS, CDR2 YYNGEE. The CDR3 runs 16 residues. The CDR3 coding sequence is TGCGCCAGCAGCGTAGGGTTGGGCAGCTCTAACTATAGCTACACCTTC. It is translated as CASSVGLGSSNYSYTF.

The CDR3 sequence: CASSREQGPGNTIYF. The CDR3 coding sequence is TGTGCCAGCAGCCGCGAACAGGGGCCCGGAAACACCATATATTTT. The chain employs TRBV4-2 and TRBJ1-3, with 7 bases identical to TRBD1. The CDR3 is made up of 15 amino acids. The germline V gene encodes CDR1 LGHNA and CDR2 YNFKEQ. V gave up 4 bases and J gave up 4 bases; unmatched junction bases: 7.

This chain connects TRBV10-3 to TRBJ2-5, with TRBD1 matching 9 bases. Trimming at V came to 6 bases and at J to 1 base, leaving 3 bases not matched to a gene. The CDR3 has 14 amino acids. Germline V CDR1 and CDR2: ENHRY, SYGVKD. The CDR3 nucleotides are TGTGCCATCAGGGGGGACAGGGCCCAAGAGACCCAGTACTTC. This encodes CAIRGDRAQETQYF.

The rearrangement links TRBV28 to TRBJ1-2; D might be TRBD1 (6 bases). The CDR3 totals 16 residues. Germline assignment: CDR1 MDHEN and CDR2 SYDVKM. V was shortened by 6 bases and J by 0 bases, with 17 bases between the two germline ends. The CDR3 sequence is CASRAGEGDPNYGYTF. DNA for the CDR3: TGTGCCAGCAGGGCAGGGGAGGGGGATCCTAACTATGGCTACACCTTC.

This clone occurred many times. Other DNA sequences in this sample translate to the same CDR3. The V gene is TRBV18, the J gene TRBJ1-2; D gene unclear. Looked up from germline, CDR1 is KGHSH and CDR2 is LQKENI. V was trimmed by 0 bases and J by 5 bases, leaving 7 bases between them. This CDR3 is 13 amino acids long. CDR3 sequence (DNA): TGTGCCAGCTCACCACCGAACCAATATGGCTACACCTTC. This translates into CASSPPNQYGYTF.

The V call is TRBV7-2, the J call TRBJ1-3; no clear D. There are 16 residues in the CDR3. Trimming removed 6 bases from V and 0 bases from J, with 15 bases in between. Germline V lookup: CDR1 SGHTA, CDR2 FQGNSA. Here the CDR3 reads CASRLSTGSSGNTIYF. In DNA form, the CDR3 reads TGTGCCAGCAGACTTTCGACCGGGAGCTCTGGAAACACCATATATTTT.

The CDR3 DNA follows: TGCGCCAGCAGCCGACGACAGACTAGTTTCGCCGATGAGCAGTTCTTC. Translating it yields CASSRRQTSFADEQFF. The rearrangement uses TRBV5-1 and TRBJ2-1; the D gene is possibly TRBD2 (6 bases). The germline V and J ends were trimmed by 4 bases and 8 bases, with 22 bases remaining between them. This CDR3 region has 16 residues. From germline, CDR1 is SGHRS and CDR2 YFSETQ. The entire variable domain, with the rest obtained from reference TRBV5-1 and TRBJ2-1, is as follows: KAGVTQTPRYLIKTRGQQVTLSCSPISGHRSVSWYQQTPGQGLQFLFEYFSETQRNKGNFPGRFSGRQFSNSRSEMNVSTLELGDSALYLCASSRRQTSFADEQFFGPGTRLTVL.

This chain uses TRBV27 with TRBJ1-1, with D possibly being TRBD1 (5 bases). The CDR3 totals 14 residues. Trimming shortened V by 6 bases and J by 5 bases, and 16 bases separated the two germline ends. The V gene's germline CDR1 is MNHEY and CDR2 SMNVEV (reference sequence). This CDR3 is CASRSGGARTEAFF. CDR3 coding DNA: TGTGCCAGCAGGTCGGGAGGGGCCAGGACTGAAGCTTTCTTT.

The chain has TRBV11-2 and TRBJ1-2, with 11 bases aligning to TRBD1. CDR1 SGHAT and CDR2 FQNNGV come from the germline V gene. The V gene end was trimmed by 5 bases and the J gene end by 6 bases; junction bases not matched to a gene: 8. CDR3 length equals 15 residues. The CDR3 reads CASSPGQGVLHGYTF. The CDR3 DNA reads as TGTGCCAGCAGCCCGGGACAGGGGGTTTTGCATGGCTACACCTTC.

As concerns this clone: This specimen includes other DNA sequences encoding the same CDR3. The chain links TRBV11-2 to TRBJ2-5; 7 nucleotides agree with TRBD1. From germline, CDR1 is SGHAT and CDR2 FQNNGV. Trimming removed 1 base from V and 11 bases from J; junction bases left unmatched: 10. The CDR3 covers 14 residues. The CDR3 protein is CASSLAGQWAPQYF. Here the CDR3 DNA reads TGTGCCAGCAGCTTAGCGGGACAGTGGGCTCCGCAGTACTTC.

V and J are TRBV27 and TRBJ1-5, with no clear D. Trimming stripped 5 bases from V and 0 bases from J, with 11 bases between. This CDR3 has 15 amino acids. Germline assignment: CDR1 MNHEY and CDR2 SMNVEV (reference sequence). The CDR3 DNA reads TGTGCCAGCAGTAACCGGACCTATAGCAATCAGCCCCAGCATTTT. Translated: CASSNRTYSNQPQHF.

In regard to this clone: A far larger clone is only one base removed, so a read error is likely. Additional DNA sequences in this sample encode the identical CDR3. The rearrangement joins TRBV30 to TRBJ1-1; possibly TRBD1 for D (5 bases). V lost 5 bases, J lost 4 bases, and 14 bases lay in between. CDR1 is GTSNPN and CDR2 is SVGIG in the germline V gene (reference sequence). The CDR3 spans 13 residues. As DNA, the CDR3 is TGTGCCTGGGCCGTCGGGGGAGCCACTGAAGCTTTCTTT. Its protein product is CAWAVGGATEAFF.

This chain uses TRBV5-1 with TRBJ1-4; D is unresolved. V gave up 6 bases and J gave up 3 bases, with 15 bases separating them. The CDR3 has 15 amino acids. CDR1 and CDR2 from the germline V gene are SGHRS and YFSETQ. CDR3 sequence (DNA): TGCGCCAGCACCCTTAGGCCCTCGGCTAATGAAAAACTGTTTTTT. It specifies CASTLRPSANEKLFF.

CDR3 region: CASSLSKVGYNEQFF. The CDR3 nucleotides read TGTGCCAGCAGTTTATCAAAGGTGGGGTACAATGAGCAGTTCTTC. The chain uses TRBV27 and TRBJ2-1; unclear D gene. Deletions cut 0 bases from V and 4 bases from J, with 10 bases between. The germline V gene encodes CDR1 MNHEY and CDR2 SMNVEV (reference sequence). This CDR3 is 15 amino acids long.

On this clone: A far larger clone is just one base off, so this is likely a read error. The genes are TRBV11-2 and TRBJ2-6; perhaps TRBD1 as D (6 bases). CDR1 is SGHAT, CDR2 FQNNGV, per germline. The CDR3 runs to 16 residues. This chain's CDR3 is CTSSLQGNIGANVLTF. CDR3 DNA sequence: TGTACCAGCAGCCTACAGGGAAATATTGGGGCCAACGTCCTGACTTTC.

The V call is TRBV2, the J call TRBJ2-5, with D possibly being TRBD2 (6 bases). Trimming left V 8 bases short and J 2 bases short, with 12 bases between. The CDR3 consists of 13 residues. Germline V CDR1 and CDR2: SNHLY, FYNNEI. Written as DNA, the CDR3 is TGTGCCAGCGTCTTAGCGGAACAAGAGACCCAGTACTTC. Its protein is CASVLAEQETQYF.

J is TRBJ2-7 and V is TRBV4-1; 13 nucleotides align to TRBD2. Germline CDR1 and CDR2: MGHRA and YSYEKL. This CDR3 is 18 amino acids long. V shed 0 bases and J 4 bases; nucleotides not matched to a gene: 9. The CDR3 region is CASSQDRLAGGLLYEQYF. DNA of the CDR3: TGCGCCAGCAGCCAAGACCGACTAGCGGGAGGACTCTTGTACGAGCAGTACTTC.

J is TRBJ2-3 and V is TRBV2; 10 bases agree with TRBD2. Unmatched junction bases numbered 3, after V lost 0 bases and J lost 3 bases. CDR3 length: 16 residues. Per the germline V gene, CDR1 is SNHLY and CDR2 is FYNNEI. CDR3 nucleotides: TGTGCCAGCAGTGAAGCGCTAGCGGGAGCGACAGATACGCAGTATTTT. Translated: CASSEALAGATDTQYF.

This chain uses TRBV28 with TRBJ1-1; D gene uncertain. CDR3 length: 12 residues. The germline CDR1 and CDR2 sequences are MDHEN and SYDVKM. Trimming pared 8 bases from V and 7 bases from J, leaving 14 bases between. The CDR3, as DNA: TGTGCCAGCCGGTTGGGTGGGCTTGAAGCTTTCTTT. Its translation is CASRLGGLEAFF.

This clone was recorded once. This chain uses TRBV6-5 with TRBJ1-2; D is possibly TRBD1 (6 bases). V was clipped by 6 bases and J by 0 bases, with 11 bases between them. This CDR3 has 14 residues. The germline CDR1 and CDR2 sequences are MNHEY and SVGAGI. The CDR3 region is CASRTGLPNYGYTF. The CDR3 DNA is TGTGCCAGCAGAACAGGGCTTCCTAACTATGGCTACACCTTC.

The chain has TRBV7-2 and TRBJ2-5, with D possibly TRBD2 on 6 matching bases. V lost 5 bases and J lost 0, with 10 bases in between. CDR1 and CDR2 from the germline V gene are SGHTA and FQGNSA. The CDR3 extends over 14 amino acids. DNA for the CDR3: TGTGCCAGCAGCCGTCTAGCGTACCAAGAGACCCAGTACTTC. Its translation is CASSRLAYQETQYF.

This sequence joins TRBV4-1 and TRBJ2-7; D is unresolved. The CDR3 is made up of 11 amino acids. Germline V gives CDR1 MGHRA, CDR2 YSYEKL. V was trimmed by 4 bases and J by 4 bases, leaving 5 bases between them. The CDR3 DNA reads as TGCGCCAGCAGCCCGGTATACGAGCAGTACTTC. Encoded protein: CASSPVYEQYF.

This chain uses TRBV5-1 with TRBJ2-2, with a weak D call TRBD2 (7 bases). There are 15 residues in the CDR3. CDR1 and CDR2 from the germline V gene are SGHRS and YFSETQ. The V end was cut by 4 bases, the J end by 4 bases, with 14 bases between. CDR3 sequence: CASSPREDSTGELFF. The CDR3 coding sequence is TGCGCCAGCAGCCCACGGGAGGACAGCACCGGGGAGCTGTTTTTT.